The text below deals with one T cell receptor (beta chain). V was pared by 0 bases and J by 4 bases, with 9 bases between. The length of the CDR3 is 15 residues. CDR1 is MNHNS and CDR2 is SASEGT in the germline V gene. This entry is derived from a study of blood T cell repertoires in COVID-19. Study-wide context: Samples taken during acute and convalescent COVID-19 were collected in the United States, Italy and Spain.

Enrollment of patients from Seattle took place during active infection, with longitudinal follow-up. As originally analysed: How many nucleated cells were present was estimated from reference gene primer amplification. The repertoire was sequenced with immunoSEQ multiplex PCR; TCRdb's copy has only in-frame clones and lacks some. That table furnishes V, J and clone size, whereas the DNA furnished D and trimming. Of about 300,000 clones in the sample, roughly 90% were seen once. This receptor was identified in a woman aged 25 to 39 with COVID-19, enrolled during active disease. Sequencing used peripheral blood. This chain connects TRBV6-1 to TRBJ1-4; D gene ambiguous. The CDR3 DNA sequence: TGTGCCAGCAGTGAAGCAGGTGGAGGTAATGAAAAACTGTTTTTT. Its translation is CASSEAGGGNEKLFF.